This TCR beta chain was captured by sequencing in a study of OX40 agonist ivuxolimab in advanced cancers. V was clipped by 4 bases and J by 9 bases; unmatched bases: 10. Germline V lookup: CDR1 MNHNY, CDR2 SVGAGI (reference sequence). CDR3 length equals 15 residues. Using immunoSEQ multiplex PCR, the repertoire was profiled, and TCRdb retains in-frame clones only, with some absent. Here the sample spans tens of thousands of clones, approximately 90% being singletons. Excluded were patients having autoimmune disease history or systemic immunosuppression. This specimen consisted of CD4+ or CD8+ T cells sorted from blood, obtained in a trial of the OX40 agonist ivuxolimab. The origin of this receptor is an adult with an advanced solid tumor such as melanoma, head and neck, liver or kidney cancer. V and J are TRBV6-6 and TRBJ2-1, with 9 bases that match TRBD2. The DNA of the CDR3 is TGTGCCAGCAGTTCCGGACTAGCGCAAACATTTGAGCAGTTCTTC. This sequence encodes CASSSGLAQTFEQFF.